This record covers a single T cell receptor beta chain. Repertoires were generated with immunoSEQ multiplex PCR, while TCRdb's copy carries only in-frame clones and drops some. This table has 5,700 or so clones, 80% to 90% appearing once. These data originate in a study of chemoradiotherapy in HPV16-positive cancers. The CDR3 runs 17 residues. The germline CDR1 and CDR2 sequences are SGHRS and YFSETQ. With 2 bases clipped from V and 4 bases from J, the junction kept 11 bases outside the gene matches. This sequence originates from a human donor with HPV-associated anogenital cancer. The source was tumor tissue, collected from a patient who underwent chemoradiotherapy. The chain employs TRBV5-1 and TRBJ1-4; 7 bases are shared with TRBD1. The chain's CDR3 is CASSFHRDRDFNEKLFF. The CDR3 DNA is TGCGCCAGCAGCTTCCACCGGGACAGAGACTTTAATGAAAAACTGTTTTTT. The full variable domain, its missing parts supplied by reference TRBV5-1 and TRBJ1-4, is KAGVTQTPRYLIKTRGQQVTLSCSPISGHRSVSWYQQTPGQGLQFLFEYFSETQRNKGNFPGRFSGRQFSNSRSEMNVSTLELGDSALYLCASSFHRDRDFNEKLFFGSGTQLSVL.